Listed here are 8 T cell receptor beta chains from one sample, sequenced in a study of immune cell composition in non-small cell lung cancer (dated by TCRdb to 2015 to 2018). The library was obtained by the immunoSEQ multiplex PCR assay. As stored in TCRdb, this immuneACCESS dataset retains in-frame rearrangements with V and J assigned. A fraction of the clones does not appear; measured against another copy, unresolved V genes explain less than half of the discrepancy, and the remainder lacks a known reason. This sample comprises approximately 2,900 clones, roughly four fifths of them detected only once. Together, the top ten hold 11% of the sample. The same specimen was also included in a second study, on CD4 T cells in lung cancer.

Sequences were obtained from lung tumor tissue. The receptor set was obtained from a human donor with non-small cell lung cancer.

V usage is TRBV6-1 and J usage is TRBJ2-7; 7 bases are shared with TRBD1. The CDR3 is 15 amino acids. The V gene end was trimmed by 3 bases and the J gene end by 1 base; junction bases not matched to a gene: 6. Germline V gene data show CDR1 as MNHNS and CDR2 as SASEGT. The CDR3 loop reads CASSESGDSSYEQYF. DNA of the CDR3: TGTGCCAGCAGTGAGTCAGGGGACAGTTCCTACGAGCAGTACTTC.

This clone was seen just once. The CDR3 loop reads CASSLNGRQETQYF. The CDR3 DNA reads TGTGCCAGCAGCTTAAACGGGAGACAAGAGACCCAGTACTTC. The genes are TRBV7-2 and TRBJ2-5; perhaps TRBD2 as D (6 bases). The V gene's germline CDR1 is SGHTA and CDR2 FQGNSA. With 2 bases removed from V and 2 bases from J, the gap between germline ends came to 9 bases. The CDR3 contains 14 residues.

V usage is TRBV28 and J usage is TRBJ2-3; TRBD1 aligns across 10 bases. The CDR3 covers 15 residues. From germline, CDR1 is MDHEN and CDR2 SYDVKM. The junction had 7 bases not matched to a gene; V was cut back by 6 bases and J by 4 bases. Written as DNA, the CDR3 is TGTGCCAGCAGCTTCGACAGGGGGCGAGCAGATACGCAGTATTTT. Translating it yields CASSFDRGRADTQYF.

V gene TRBV10-3 combines with J gene TRBJ2-1, with a possible D match to TRBD2 (6 bases). Trimming shortened V by 8 bases and J by 8 bases, and 19 bases separated the two germline ends. This CDR3 contains 14 residues. Germline V gene data show CDR1 as ENHRY and CDR2 as SYGVKD. CDR3: CAIRLDFVSDEQFF. CDR3 coding DNA: TGTGCCATCCGACTAGATTTCGTTTCGGATGAGCAGTTCTTC.

CDR3 DNA sequence: TGTGCCAGCAGCCTTCGACAGGGGGCAGATACGCAGTATTTT. The encoded protein is CASSLRQGADTQYF. The rearrangement joins TRBV7-9 to TRBJ2-3; 9 positions match TRBD1. V lost 5 bases and J lost 4; bases outside the gene matches: 4. The CDR3 loop spans 14 amino acids. In germline, CDR1 is SEHNR, CDR2 FQNEAQ (reference sequence).

V gene TRBV6-5 combines with J gene TRBJ1-2; 8 bases are a match to TRBD1. J was trimmed by 6 bases and V by 6 bases; bases with no gene match: 6. The CDR3 spans 13 residues. Germline values: CDR1 MNHEY, CDR2 SVGAGI. CDR3 in amino acids: CASRGQAFNGYTF. The CDR3 bases are TGTGCCAGCAGGGGACAGGCTTTCAATGGCTACACCTTC.

The chain carries TRBV4-2 and TRBJ1-2, with 9 bases fitting TRBD1. CDR1 and CDR2 from the germline V gene are LGHNA and YNFKEQ. The CDR3 loop spans 17 amino acids. V dropped 4 bases and J dropped 3; count of bases not matched to a gene: 12. CDR3 amino acids: CASSRLRGQGVDYGYTF. The CDR3 DNA is TGTGCCAGCAGCCGCCTCCGGGGACAGGGTGTGGACTATGGCTACACCTTC.

This clone was detected a few times. The chain employs TRBV7-2 and TRBJ2-2; 12 bases match TRBD1. Germline trimming cut 5 bases from V and 7 bases from J; bases unmatched to any gene: 8. CDR3 length: 16 amino acids. Germline loops: CDR1 SGHTA, CDR2 FQGNSA. CDR3 amino acids: CASSRSGTGGIGELFF. DNA of the CDR3: TGTGCCAGCAGCCGATCCGGGACAGGGGGCATCGGGGAGCTGTTTTTT. The full variable domain, completed using reference TRBV7-2 and TRBJ2-2, is GAGVSQSPSNKVTEKGKDVELRCDPISGHTALYWYRQSLGQGLEFLIYFQGNSAPDKSGLPSDRFSAERTGGSVSTLTIQRTQQEDSAVYLCASSRSGTGGIGELFFGEGSRLTVL.